This TCR beta chain comes out of a study of T cells in Graves' hyperthyroidism and ophthalmopathy. About this clonotype: The target antigen is unknown.

Ophthalmopathy patients all had a Clinical Activity Score of at least 3, a NOSPECS grade of at least 4 and disease under 3 months old. Researchers barred patients who had uncontrolled infection, other autoimmune disease, pregnancy or lactation. Extraction of PBMCs used roughly 9.3 ml of fresh peripheral blood. Germline V CDR1 and CDR2: MGHRA, YSYEKL. The CDR3 is 15 residues long. V was clipped by 3 bases and J by 4 bases; unmatched bases: 4. RNA transcripts were the template for amplifying TCR beta CDR3 regions. Initially, a first-round RT-PCR of the TCR CDR3 employed the HTBI primer set. Using its own MiXCR run on the multiplex PCR reads, TCRdb lists one record per CDR3 protein. This table holds roughly 280,000 distinct CDR3 sequences, 22% found once. Overall study results and limits: Most expanded thyroid clonotypes above 0.001 also appeared in blood.

The sequenced sample was blood. This chain uses TRBV4-1 with TRBJ1-1; 11 bases line up with TRBD1. The source is a man aged 30 to 39 with Graves' ophthalmopathy. As DNA, the CDR3 is TGCGCCAGCAGCCAGGAGGACAGGGGGCTCACTGAAGCTTTCTTT. Residues: CASSQEDRGLTEAFF.